The sample holds one count of the clone carrying this T cell receptor beta chain. This entry belongs to a study of control samples from healthy donors and cancer patients. Germline V lookup: CDR1 MRHNA, CDR2 SNTAGT. This CDR3 is 14 amino acids long. V lost 4 bases and J lost 6, with 10 bases in between. Generated by immunoSEQ multiplex PCR, the TCRdb table keeps only in-frame clones and is missing some. This sample has 150,000 or so clones; 80% to 95% occur once, and the top ten carry roughly 2.7%. The receptor comes from a middle-aged man in good health. This chain uses TRBV6-4 with TRBJ1-6; maybe TRBD1 (5 bases). Material: blood. The CDR3 spells CASSVGRINSPLHF. DNA of the CDR3: TGTGCCAGCAGTGTGGGGCGGATTAATTCACCCCTCCACTTT.